This TCR beta chain stems from a study of blood T cell repertoires in COVID-19. Across the whole study: Nucleic acid was either cDNA or gDNA, and it came from T cells, B-cell-depleted T cells, or PBMCs.

This CDR3 has 13 amino acids. Profiled with immunoSEQ multiplex PCR; TCRdb holds only in-frame clones, not every one. Of over 150,000 clones in the sample, around 83% were seen once. The TCR was taken from a woman aged 60-70 years with acute or convalescent COVID-19. This sequence joins TRBV21-1 and TRBJ1-2. TRBV21-1 is recorded as a pseudogene. Sequencing used peripheral blood. CDR3 in DNA: TGTGCCAGGTGGGAGGGGACAAACTATGGCTACACCTTC. Translated, it gives CARWEGTNYGYTF.